A selection of T cell receptor beta chains follows, all from one sample in a study of T-cell memory formation after mild COVID-19. TCRdb analysed the 5' RACE reads with MiXCR anew, one entry per CDR3 protein. The profile shows about 280,000 distinct CDR3 sequences, less than 9.5% of them singletons. Sequenced material: PBMCs or a T cell subset sorted from them (not recorded which). The receptors originated from a man aged 18-30 years who had mild COVID-19 (a few samples of this study predate the infection). Cell type and time point are not known. Both conserved end residues are part of each CDR3. The D gene is left open where the match is weak. Clone size, where shown, is once, few, many, or a class for clones that have expanded.

TRBV7-2	.	TRBJ2-1	TRBD2	TGTGCCAGCAGCGCCAGACTAGCCTGGGATGAGCAGTTCTTC	CASSARLAWDEQFF
TRBV5-1	many	TRBJ1-1	TRBD1	TGCGCCAGCAGCTTGGGGGACAGGGGGCAAGCTTTCTTT	CASSLGDRGQAFF
TRBV5-1	.	TRBJ2-1	.	TGCGCCAGCAGCTTGGACGGACGAGAGCAGTTCTTC	CASSLDGREQFF
TRBV11-2	.	TRBJ2-1	TRBD2	TGTGCCAGCAGCCTCCGACTAGCGGGGTACAATGAGCAGTTCTTC	CASSLRLAGYNEQFF
TRBV4-3	.	TRBJ1-1	.	TGCGCCAGCAGCCAAGACGGTTCGGCCACTGAAGCTTTCTTT	CASSQDGSATEAFF
TRBV20-1	few	TRBJ1-1	TRBD1	TGCAGTGCCGAGGGAGGACAGGGTTGGACTGAAGCTTTCTTT	CSAEGGQGWTEAFF
TRBV12-3/TRBV12-4	few	TRBJ1-4	.	TGTGCCAGCAGTCCTTCTGTTCGCGAAAAACTGTTTTTT	CASSPSVREKLFF
TRBV7-2	many	TRBJ2-1	TRBD2	TGTGCCAGCAGCTTATTTCAGCGGGGCGAGCAGTTCTTC	CASSLFQRGEQFF
TRBV5-1	many	TRBJ1-4	TRBD1	TGCGCCAGCAGCTACGGACAGGGGGCGGCAAATGAAAAACTGTTTTTT	CASSYGQGAANEKLFF
TRBV12-3/TRBV12-4	.	TRBJ2-7	.	TGTGCCAGCAGCCGAGGGGGGGGAATTGGTTACGAGCAGTACTTC	CASSRGGGIGYEQYF
TRBV5-1	few	TRBJ2-5	TRBD2	TGCGCCAGCAGCCGAAGCGGGGGGGCCGGGGTACAAGAGACCCAGTACTTC	CASSRSGGAGVQETQYF
TRBV4-3	few	TRBJ1-1	.	TGCGCCAGCAGCCAAGTTACGGGGAAGGGCACTGAAGCTTTCTTT	CASSQVTGKGTEAFF
TRBV13	many	TRBJ2-3	.	TGTGCCAGCAGCTTAGGCCGTGGGGACACAGATACGCAGTATTTT	CASSLGRGDTDTQYF
TRBV20-1	many	TRBJ2-5	.	TGCAGTGCCTCGGCCGGGGCTAGGGAGACCCAGTACTTC	CSASAGARETQYF
TRBV12-3/TRBV12-4	few	TRBJ1-5	.	TGTGCCAGCACCGGGACCCTAGGAGATCAGCCCCAGCATTTT	CASTGTLGDQPQHF
TRBV2	.	TRBJ2-4	.	TGTGCCAGCAGTGAAAGTAAGGGCAACATTCAGTACTTC	CASSESKGNIQYF
TRBV7-9	few	TRBJ1-1	.	TGTGCCCCCATTCGGGGAGGGGCTGAAGCTTTCTTT	CAPIRGGAEAFF
TRBV18	few	TRBJ1-1	TRBD1	TGTGCCAGCTCACCACCGGGACAGTTCATGAACACTGAAGCTTTCTTT	CASSPPGQFMNTEAFF
TRBV20-1	many	TRBJ2-1	.	TGCAGTGCTAGAGATCGGGCGGGGGCTTGGGGCTCCTACAATGAGCAGTTCTTC	CSARDRAGAWGSYNEQFF
TRBV7-2	few	TRBJ1-1	.	TGTGCCAGCAGCTTCGTCGCTTTCGGGGGCGAGGCTTTCTTT	CASSFVAFGGEAFF
TRBV4-1	few	TRBJ1-6	TRBD1	TGCGCCAGCAGCCAACACGGGGACAGGTTTAATTCACCCCTCCACTTT	CASSQHGDRFNSPLHF
TRBV28	.	TRBJ2-2	.	TGTGCCAGCAGTGCCGGGGAGCTGTTTTTT	CASSAGELFF
TRBV30	.	TRBJ2-1	.	TGTGCCTGGAGTACGCTACCGGGGAGCTCCTACAATGAGCAGTTCTTC	CAWSTLPGSSYNEQFF
TRBV9	few	TRBJ2-5	.	TGTGCCAGCAGCGTAGGGTGGCGGCAAGAGACCCAGTACTTC	CASSVGWRQETQYF
TRBV7-2	few	TRBJ1-4	.	TGTGCCAGCAGCTATCGGCAGGGCCGCGAAAAACTGTTTTTT	CASSYRQGREKLFF
TRBV7-2	.	TRBJ2-1	.	TGTGCCAGCAGCTTAGGCGGAAGCGGATCCTACAATGAGCAGTTCTTC	CASSLGGSGSYNEQFF
TRBV5-1	few	TRBJ2-3	.	TGCGCCAGCAGCCCGGCAATCTTTGCGAGCACAGATACGCAGTATTTT	CASSPAIFASTDTQYF
TRBV19	few	TRBJ2-1	.	TGTGCCAGTAGCAAAGACCCCCGCAGGGTTGTGGACAATGAGCAGTTCTTC	CASSKDPRRVVDNEQFF
TRBV10-2	.	TRBJ1-1	.	TGCGCCAGCAGTGAGTCACAGGCGAACACTGAAGCTTTCTTT	CASSESQANTEAFF
TRBV3-1	few	TRBJ2-3	.	TGTGCCAGCAGCCCCATCGGGAGCACAGATACGCAGTATTTT	CASSPIGSTDTQYF
TRBV20-1	.	TRBJ2-3	TRBD2	TGCAGTGCTAGGATGGGAGGGGGCACAGATACGCAGTATTTT	CSARMGGGTDTQYF
TRBV7-8	many	TRBJ1-1	.	TGTGCCAGCAGCTTCCAGGAGAACACTGAAGCTTTCTTT	CASSFQENTEAFF
TRBV7-2	.	TRBJ2-5	TRBD2	TGTGCCAGCAGCACGGGACTAGCGGGGGCGAAACAAGAGACCCAGTACTTC	CASSTGLAGAKQETQYF
TRBV10-3	many	TRBJ2-5	TRBD2	TGTGCCATCAGTCGTCGGGCCCTAGCGGGGGACATCCAAGAGACCCAGTACTTC	CAISRRALAGDIQETQYF
TRBV6-5	few	TRBJ1-1	.	TGTGCCAGCAGCCCGACAAGAATGAACACTGAAGCTTTCTTT	CASSPTRMNTEAFF
TRBV7-2	.	TRBJ2-3	TRBD2	TGTGCCAGCAGCTTTACAGGCGGACTAGCGGGGGGCAGCACAGATACGCAGTATTTT	CASSFTGGLAGGSTDTQYF
TRBV5-4	many	TRBJ2-5	.	TGTGCCAGCAGCTGGCCGGGAGCAAGAGAGACCCAGTACTTC	CASSWPGARETQYF
TRBV6-6	.	TRBJ1-5	.	TGTGCCAGCATTGAGTCCGGGGTAGGGAATCAGCCCCAGCATTTT	CASIESGVGNQPQHF
TRBV3-1	.	TRBJ2-7	.	TGTGCCAGCAGCTTCTCGGGATCCACCTACGAGCAGTACTTC	CASSFSGSTYEQYF
TRBV29-1	few	TRBJ2-3	.	TGCAGCGGCCAGGAGGGGGGGTTCACAGATACGCAGTATTTT	CSGQEGGFTDTQYF
TRBV7-9	.	TRBJ1-1	.	TGTGCCAGCAGCCTGGCCTTCAACACTGAAGCTTTCTTT	CASSLAFNTEAFF
TRBV15	few	TRBJ1-1	TRBD1	TGTGCCACCAGCGATGCGGACAGGGGAAAGACTGAAGCTTTCTTT	CATSDADRGKTEAFF
TRBV28	few	TRBJ2-4	TRBD1	TGTGCCAGCAGACGACAGGGGTCCAATGACATTCAGTACTTC	CASRRQGSNDIQYF
TRBV20-1	.	TRBJ2-1	.	TGCAGTGCTGGGGCGGGTGCCCCCTACAATGAGCAGTTCTTC	CSAGAGAPYNEQFF
TRBV28	few	TRBJ2-6	.	TGTGCCTCCTCCCGGGACTCTGGGGCCAACGTCCTGACTTTC	CASSRDSGANVLTF
TRBV5-1	.	TRBJ1-5	.	TGCGCCAGCAGCTTGGCCGTTGAACAGCCCCAGCATTTT	CASSLAVEQPQHF
TRBV11-2	few	TRBJ2-2	.	TGTGCCAGCAGATCCTGGGCGAGACGGGGGCTCACCGGGGAGCTGTTTTTT	CASRSWARRGLTGELFF
TRBV4-1	.	TRBJ2-3	TRBD1	TGCGCCAGCAGCCAAGGGGACAGGGTGACAGATACGCAGTATTTT	CASSQGDRVTDTQYF
TRBV11-2	few	TRBJ2-1	.	TGTGCCAGCAGCCCAATACTAGTGCGTGTCTATGAGCAGTTCTTC	CASSPILVRVYEQFF
TRBV27	.	TRBJ2-3	.	TGTGCCAGCAGTTTAACCTTGGACGACACAGATACGCAGTATTTT	CASSLTLDDTDTQYF
TRBV20-1	.	TRBJ1-6	.	TGCAGTGCTAGTGTGCGGAGCATAAGCTCCTATAATTCACCCCTCCACTTT	CSASVRSISSYNSPLHF
TRBV6-2/TRBV6-3	.	TRBJ1-1	.	TGTGCCAGCAGTTACCAGGAAGGGAACACTGAAGCTTTCTTT	CASSYQEGNTEAFF
TRBV11-2	few	TRBJ2-3	.	TGTGCCAGCAGCCCTATTGGTGTGACTAGCACAGATACGCAGTATTTT	CASSPIGVTSTDTQYF
TRBV11-2	.	TRBJ2-6	.	TGTGCCAGCAGCCTTCCACTTTCTGGGGCCAACGTCCTGACTTTC	CASSLPLSGANVLTF
TRBV12-3/TRBV12-4	many	TRBJ2-4	.	TGTGCCAGCAGTCGACACGAAACCGTAGCCAAAAACATTCAGTACTTC	CASSRHETVAKNIQYF